This T cell receptor (beta chain) derives from a study of cytomegalovirus exposure and HLA in healthy donors. General observations from the study: Cytomegalovirus status, reportedly, was diagnosed with high specificity and sensitivity by the classifier. Previous analysis showed most TCR beta V segments were productive about 87% or about 30% of the time. The authors later found most CMV-associated TCR beta chains appeared HLA-restricted.

Both 60 Vbeta primers and 13 Jbeta primers went into the PCR. Clones were sequenced by immunoSEQ multiplex PCR, and TCRdb holds only the in-frame ones, with some missing. The repertoire holds 85,000 to 100,000 clones, around four fifths seen once, with more than 3% in the top ten. Details on this clone: Its antigen is still unknown.

Sequenced input: PBMCs. This TCR was sampled from a female donor in good health and CMV-seropositive.

The CDR3 loop is CASSLAEQGRYEQYF. CDR3 nucleotide sequence: TGTGCCAGCAGCTTAGCGGAACAGGGGAGGTACGAGCAGTACTTC. The V call is TRBV7-9, the J call TRBJ2-7, with D maybe TRBD1 (7 bases). The CDR3 covers 15 residues. The germline V gene has CDR1 SEHNR and CDR2 FQNEAQ (reference sequence). The V end lost 0 bases, the J end lost 4 bases, and 13 bases lay between the germline ends.